This TCR beta chain is drawn from a study of T-cell memory formation after mild COVID-19. The germline V gene encodes CDR1 SGHTA and CDR2 FQGTGA. The CDR3 covers 15 residues. Trimming left V 4 bases short and J 6 bases short, with 18 bases between. TCRdb reprocessed the 5' RACE reads with MiXCR, giving one entry per CDR3 protein. The sample contains roughly 400,000 distinct CDR3 sequences, roughly 26% of which appear only once. This TCR derives from an adult woman who had mild COVID-19 (a few samples of this study predate the infection). Cell type and time point are not known. The specimen was PBMCs or a T cell subset sorted from them (not recorded which). The chain couples TRBV7-3 to TRBJ1-2, with D possibly matching TRBD1 (5 bases). CDR3 coding DNA: TGTGCCAGCAGCTCCAGTCCCACAGGAATCAATGGCTACACCTTC. Residues: CASSSSPTGINGYTF.